This T cell receptor (beta chain) came from a study of cytomegalovirus exposure and HLA in healthy donors. Use of 60 Vbeta and 13 Jbeta primers characterized the PCR. The data were produced by immunoSEQ multiplex PCR, yet TCRdb's version contains in-frame clones alone and is incomplete. The sample records under 150,000 clones, roughly four fifths being singletons. The TCR sequence derives from a girl aged 2 to 10 in good health and CMV-seronegative. Specimen: PBMCs.

DNA of the CDR3: TGTGCCAGCAGTCCCCGACAGGGGTACAAGGCGAATGAGCAGTTCTTC. Translation gives CASSPRQGYKANEQFF. The chain has TRBV6-6 and TRBJ2-1, with 8 positions matching TRBD1. After removal of 5 bases from V and 7 bases from J, the junction contained 13 bases not matched to a gene. Germline V gene sequence: CDR1 MNHNY, CDR2 SVGAGI (reference sequence). This CDR3 is built from 16 residues.